The next 26 T cell receptor beta chains were all read from a single sample in a study of OX40 agonist ivuxolimab in advanced cancers. The assay was immunoSEQ multiplex PCR, and TCRdb's table has in-frame clones only and misses some. Of 80,000 to 100,000 clones in the sample, roughly 89% were seen once. The sequenced sample was CD4+ or CD8+ T cells sorted from blood, obtained in a trial of the OX40 agonist ivuxolimab. These TCRs come from an adult with an advanced solid tumor such as melanoma, head and neck, liver or kidney cancer.

The chain recombines TRBV28 with TRBJ1-5, with a tentative D call TRBD1 (5 bases). Germline assignment: CDR1 MDHEN and CDR2 SYDVKM. The CDR3 is 15 residues long. Trimming left V 6 bases short and J 3 bases short, with 15 bases between. The DNA of the CDR3 is TGTGCCAGCAGCCCCGGGGGGGGTTTCAATCAGCCCCAGCATTTT. The encoded protein is CASSPGGGFNQPQHF.

CDR3 coding DNA: TGCGCCAGCAGCTTGGCCGGGCGGGGTGACTACACAGATACGCAGTATTTT. This codes for CASSLAGRGDYTDTQYF. V is TRBV5-1 and J is TRBJ2-3, with D maybe TRBD2 (6 bases). Deletions cut 0 bases from V and 2 bases from J, with 16 bases between. This CDR3 has 17 residues. Germline V gives CDR1 SGHRS, CDR2 YFSETQ.

The chain recombines TRBV10-3 with TRBJ2-7, with 9 bases fitting TRBD1. Germline V gives CDR1 ENHRY, CDR2 SYGVKD. V lost 6 bases and J lost 6; bases outside the gene matches: 6. This CDR3 region has 13 residues. CDR3 loop: CAIRGTGIGEQYF. CDR3 DNA sequence: TGTGCCATCAGGGGGACAGGGATCGGCGAGCAGTACTTC.

V gene TRBV19 combines with J gene TRBJ2-7, with 7 nucleotides matching TRBD1. CDR3 size: 14 residues. Germline assignment: CDR1 LNHDA and CDR2 SQIVND (reference sequence). Trimming removed 6 bases from V and 2 bases from J; junction bases left unmatched: 7. The CDR3 DNA reads as TGTGCCAGTAGCCCGGACAGGATAGCCTACGAGCAGTACTTC. Amino acid sequence: CASSPDRIAYEQYF.

The genes are TRBV6-5 and TRBJ1-4; 9 nucleotides align to TRBD1. The CDR3 is 15 amino acids. Germline CDR1 and CDR2: MNHEY and SVGAGI. V trimming: 2 bases; J trimming: 15 bases; junction bases outside the gene matches: 13. CDR3 sequence reads: CASSYTDRGGTEVFF. DNA for the CDR3: TGTGCCAGCAGTTACACGGACAGGGGAGGGACTGAAGTGTTTTTT.

The chain recombines TRBV28 with TRBJ1-1, with D tentatively TRBD1 (5 bases). Germline CDR1 MDHEN, CDR2 SYDVKM. Trimming took off 4 bases at V and 0 bases at J, with 12 bases between the two ends. The CDR3 spans 15 residues. The CDR3 bases are TGTGCCAGCAGTTCCGCCGGGACGGTGAACACTGAAGCTTTCTTT. It specifies CASSSAGTVNTEAFF.

This clone was counted once. The chain uses TRBV7-8 and TRBJ2-7; either TRBD1 or TRBD2 may supply D (5 bases each). The CDR3 contains 13 residues. V was shortened by 5 bases and J by 3 bases, with 11 bases between the two germline ends. From germline, CDR1 is SGHVS and CDR2 FQNEAQ. CDR3 nucleotide sequence: TGTGCCAGCAGCCTCCGGGACGGCTACGAGCAGTACTTC. Amino acid sequence: CASSLRDGYEQYF. The whole variable domain, filled in from reference TRBV7-8 and TRBJ2-7, reads GAGVSQSPRYKVAKRGQDVALRCDPISGHVSLFWYQQALGQGPEFLTYFQNEAQLDKSGLPSDRFFAERPEGSVSTLKIQRTQQEDSAVYLCASSLRDGYEQYFGPGTRLTVT.

In DNA form, the CDR3 reads TGCGCCAGCAGCTTGGTTGAGGAGACCCAGTACTTC. As protein: CASSLVEETQYF. The chain links TRBV5-1 to TRBJ2-5; D not certain. The CDR3 consists of 12 residues. Germline CDR1 SGHRS, CDR2 YFSETQ. Trimming pared 0 bases from V and 5 bases from J, leaving 5 bases between.

This clone was found once. The V gene is TRBV7-2, the J gene TRBJ1-2; no reliable D call. CDR1 and CDR2 (germline): SGHTA, FQGNSA. CDR3 length: 15 residues. Trimming left V 1 base short and J 5 bases short, with 14 bases between. The CDR3 region is CASSLGGPTKYGYTF. The CDR3 DNA is TGTGCCAGCAGCTTAGGGGGTCCCACCAAATATGGCTACACCTTC. Using reference TRBV7-2 and TRBJ1-2 for the parts outside the CDR3, the full variable domain is GAGVSQSPSNKVTEKGKDVELRCDPISGHTALYWYRQSLGQGLEFLIYFQGNSAPDKSGLPSDRFSAERTGGSVSTLTIQRTQQEDSAVYLCASSLGGPTKYGYTFGSGTRLTVV.

V usage is TRBV7-6 and J usage is TRBJ1-3, with a possible D match to TRBD1 (5 bases). Germline CDR1 SGHVS, CDR2 FNYEAQ. The CDR3 contains 15 residues. V was cut by 4 bases and J by 0 bases, with 10 bases left in between. CDR3 protein: CASSWSTVSGNTIYF. As DNA, the CDR3 is TGTGCCAGCAGCTGGTCGACAGTCTCTGGAAACACCATATATTTT.

The genes are TRBV13 and TRBJ2-5; 8 nucleotides align to TRBD2. V lost 2 bases to trimming and J lost 1 base; unmatched junction nucleotides: 9. This CDR3 is 17 amino acids long. The germline V gene has CDR1 PRHDT and CDR2 FYEKMQ (reference sequence). CDR3 residues: CASSLYRTAGAQETQYF. In DNA, the CDR3 is TGTGCCAGCAGCTTATATCGAACAGCGGGGGCCCAAGAGACCCAGTACTTC.

For the CDR3, the DNA is TGTGCCAGCAGCAGACTTGGACAGCCCTCCTACAATGAGCAGTTCTTC. It specifies CASSRLGQPSYNEQFF. V and J are TRBV21-1 and TRBJ2-1; TRBD1 is taken as the D call from the table, unchecked against the DNA. TRBV21-1 is given as a pseudogene. This CDR3 comprises 16 residues.

This chain links TRBV7-2 with TRBJ1-2; 8 bases are a match to TRBD1. V lost 5 bases, J lost 3 bases, and 2 bases stayed unmatched. The length of the CDR3 is 13 residues. Germline CDR1 is SGHTA and CDR2 is FQGNSA. The CDR3 region has the DNA TGTGCCAGCAGCCTACAGGGGGACTATGGCTACACCTTC. This gives the protein CASSLQGDYGYTF. Drawing the rest from reference TRBV7-2 and TRBJ1-2, the complete variable domain is GAGVSQSPSNKVTEKGKDVELRCDPISGHTALYWYRQSLGQGLEFLIYFQGNSAPDKSGLPSDRFSAERTGGSVSTLTIQRTQQEDSAVYLCASSLQGDYGYTFGSGTRLTVV.

The chain combines TRBV4-3 with TRBJ2-5, with 8 bases lining up with TRBD1. V lost 4 bases, J lost 4 bases, and 11 bases stayed unmatched. The CDR3 length is 16 residues. The V gene's germline CDR1 is LGHNA and CDR2 YSLEER. The CDR3 protein is CASSLGRTGNGETQYF. As DNA, the CDR3 is TGCGCCAGCAGCCTCGGAAGGACAGGGAACGGAGAGACCCAGTACTTC.

V gene TRBV18 combines with J gene TRBJ2-3; unclear D gene. In germline, CDR1 is KGHSH, CDR2 LQKENI. V lost 3 bases and J 0 bases, leaving 10 bases between the germline ends. CDR3 length: 15 amino acids. CDR3 coding DNA: TGTGCCAGCTCACCCGTCCGGGCCAGCACAGATACGCAGTATTTT. Translating it yields CASSPVRASTDTQYF. Supplemented by reference TRBV18 and TRBJ2-3, the full variable domain reads NAGVMQNPRHLVRRRGQEARLRCSPMKGHSHVYWYRQLPEEGLKFMVYLQKENIIDESGMPKERFSAEFPKEGPSILRIQQVVRGDSAAYFCASSPVRASTDTQYFGPGTRLTVL.

This clone has just a few counts. The CDR3 coding sequence is TGCGCCAGCAGCCAAGATCCAGAGGGACAGGGGGTCATAAGCACTGAAGCTTTCTTT. Its translation is CASSQDPEGQGVISTEAFF. This sequence joins TRBV4-3 and TRBJ1-1; 11 bases are shared with TRBD1. CDR1 is LGHNA, CDR2 YSLEER, per germline. J was trimmed by 4 bases and V by 0 bases; bases with no gene match: 13. The CDR3 has 19 amino acids.

The V gene is TRBV4-3, the J gene TRBJ1-2; D uncertain. The CDR3 is 15 residues long. With 0 bases removed from V and 0 bases from J, the gap between germline ends came to 8 bases. Germline V gene lookup returns CDR1 LGHNA and CDR2 YSLEER. The CDR3 reads CASSQELQSNYGYTF. The CDR3 bases are TGCGCCAGCAGCCAAGAACTGCAATCTAACTATGGCTACACCTTC.

This chain links TRBV10-1 with TRBJ2-2, with TRBD2 as a possible D gene (6 bases). CDR1 WNHNN and CDR2 SYGVQD come from the germline V gene (reference sequence). This CDR3 region has 14 residues. The V gene lost 4 bases and the J gene lost 4 bases, with 10 bases spanning the gap. The CDR3 region has the DNA TGCGCCAGCAGTGTTTGGGGAGGCACCGGGGAGCTGTTTTTT. This encodes CASSVWGGTGELFF.

The chain has TRBV4-2 and TRBJ1-2; D gene ambiguous. This CDR3 is built from 12 residues. Trimming took 1 base from V and 7 from J, leaving 7 bases between them. Germline lookup yields CDR1 LGHNA and CDR2 YNFKEQ. CDR3 protein: CASSQGSSGYTF. The CDR3, as DNA: TGTGCCAGCAGCCAAGGGAGCTCTGGCTACACCTTC.

The rearrangement uses TRBV30 and TRBJ1-4; D not resolved. The CDR3 totals 13 residues. CDR1 and CDR2 (germline): GTSNPN, SVGIG (reference sequence). The germline V and J ends were trimmed by 0 bases and 7 bases, with 9 bases remaining between them. The CDR3 protein is CAWSVLAGEKLFF. The CDR3 nucleotides read TGTGCCTGGAGTGTACTTGCGGGTGAAAAACTGTTTTTT.

The chain recombines TRBV5-3 with TRBJ2-7, with 15 bases matching TRBD2. TRBV5-3 is an ORF; its function is uncertain. The junction had 14 bases not matched to a gene; V was cut back by 4 bases and J by 3 bases. The CDR3 extends over 19 amino acids. The CDR3 DNA is TGTGCCAGAAGCCTCCCATTGGGACTAGCGGGGGGTACTGGCTACGAGCAGTACTTC. Its translation: CARSLPLGLAGGTGYEQYF.

This chain links TRBV15 with TRBJ1-6, with D perhaps TRBD1 (6 bases). The CDR3 has 15 amino acids. The V end was cut by 0 bases, the J end by 8 bases, with 11 bases between. Germline CDR1 is LNHNV and CDR2 is YYDKDF (reference sequence). In DNA, the CDR3 is TGTGCCACCAGCAGAGAAGGGACAAGGGATTCACCCCTCCACTTT. This sequence encodes CATSREGTRDSPLHF.

The chain links TRBV27 to TRBJ2-7, with D possibly being TRBD1 or TRBD2 (5 bases each). The germline V and J ends were trimmed by 8 bases and 0 bases, with 11 bases remaining between them. This CDR3 has 13 residues. The V gene's germline CDR1 is MNHEY and CDR2 SMNVEV (reference sequence). CDR3 nucleotide sequence: TGTGCCAGCGTCGGGACGTACTCCTACGAGCAGTACTTC. Amino acid sequence: CASVGTYSYEQYF.

This clone was observed once. This chain uses TRBV7-2 with TRBJ1-6; 11 bases are shared with TRBD1. Germline CDR1 SGHTA, CDR2 FQGNSA. The V gene end was trimmed by 6 bases and the J gene end by 14 bases; junction bases not matched to a gene: 15. CDR3 length: 16 amino acids. The CDR3 coding sequence is TGTGCCAGCAGGCCGTGGGGGACAGGGGGGAATTTAGCCCTCCACTTT. Protein sequence: CASRPWGTGGNLALHF.

This chain joins TRBV9 and TRBJ2-3; TRBD2 matches 10 bases. Germline V gene lookup returns CDR1 SGDLS and CDR2 YYNGEE. The CDR3 loop spans 16 amino acids. Trimming removed 0 bases from V and 3 bases from J; junction bases left unmatched: 4. The CDR3 loop reads CASSVGTAGGTDTQYF. CDR3 sequence (DNA): TGTGCCAGCAGCGTAGGGACAGCGGGGGGGACAGATACGCAGTATTTT.

V usage is TRBV5-4 and J usage is TRBJ2-7; D gene ambiguous. Germline CDR1 and CDR2: SGHNT and YYREEE (reference sequence). V lost 4 bases and J 3 bases, leaving 14 bases between the germline ends. The CDR3 covers 14 residues. CDR3 loop: CASSPDLYSYEQYF. The CDR3 nucleotides are TGTGCCAGCAGCCCCGACTTATACAGCTACGAGCAGTACTTC.